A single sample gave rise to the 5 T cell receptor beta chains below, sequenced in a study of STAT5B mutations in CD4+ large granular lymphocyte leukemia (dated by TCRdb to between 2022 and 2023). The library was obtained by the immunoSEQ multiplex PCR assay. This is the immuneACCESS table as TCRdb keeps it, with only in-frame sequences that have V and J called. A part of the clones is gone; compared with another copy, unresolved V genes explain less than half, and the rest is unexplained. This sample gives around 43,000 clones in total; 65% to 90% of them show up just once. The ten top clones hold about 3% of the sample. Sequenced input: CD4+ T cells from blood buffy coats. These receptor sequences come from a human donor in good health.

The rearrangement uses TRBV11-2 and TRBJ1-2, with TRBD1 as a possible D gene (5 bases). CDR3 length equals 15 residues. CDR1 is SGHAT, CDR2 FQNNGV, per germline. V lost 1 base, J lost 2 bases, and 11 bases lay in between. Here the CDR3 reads CASSLGSGQNYGYTF. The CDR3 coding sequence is TGTGCCAGCAGCTTAGGATCGGGGCAGAACTATGGCTACACCTTC.

The CDR3, as DNA: TGCGCCAGCACTCGACAGGTCGACTTGAACACTGAAGCTTTCTTT. It is translated as CASTRQVDLNTEAFF. The rearrangement joins TRBV4-3 to TRBJ1-1; a weak D match, TRBD1 (6 bases). Deletions cut 7 bases from V and 0 bases from J, with 15 bases between. The CDR3 runs to 15 residues. Germline V lookup: CDR1 LGHNA, CDR2 YSLEER.

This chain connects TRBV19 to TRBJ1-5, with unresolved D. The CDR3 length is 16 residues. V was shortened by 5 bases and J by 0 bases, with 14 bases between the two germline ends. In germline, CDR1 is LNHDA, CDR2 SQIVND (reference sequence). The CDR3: CASSPRSSHSNQPQHF. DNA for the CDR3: TGTGCCAGTAGTCCACGGAGTTCGCATAGCAATCAGCCCCAGCATTTT.

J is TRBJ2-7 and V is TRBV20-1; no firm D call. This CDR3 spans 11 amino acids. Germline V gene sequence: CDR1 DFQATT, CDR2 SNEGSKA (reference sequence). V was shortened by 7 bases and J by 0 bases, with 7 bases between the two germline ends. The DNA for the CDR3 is TGCAGTGTCACAAGCTCCTACGAGCAGTACTTC. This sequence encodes CSVTSSYEQYF.

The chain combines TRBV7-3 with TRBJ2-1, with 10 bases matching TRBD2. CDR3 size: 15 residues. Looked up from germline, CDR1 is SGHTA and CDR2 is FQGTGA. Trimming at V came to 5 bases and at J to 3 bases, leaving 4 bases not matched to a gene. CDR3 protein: CASSPGLADYNEQFF. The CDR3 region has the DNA TGTGCCAGCAGCCCCGGACTAGCGGACTACAATGAGCAGTTCTTC.